These 18 T cell receptor beta chains came from one sample sequenced in a study of blood T cell repertoires in COVID-19. Assay: immunoSEQ multiplex PCR; the TCRdb copy retains only in-frame clones and omits some. The sample contains 88,000 or so clones, around 89% of which appear only once. The sequencing input was PBMCs or T cells enriched from blood (not recorded which). These receptors all come from a woman in her forties or fifties with acute COVID-19.

V gene TRBV7-2 combines with J gene TRBJ1-1, with TRBD1 matching 8 bases. The CDR3 consists of 14 residues. Germline CDR1 is SGHTA and CDR2 is FQGNSA. V shed 7 bases, J shed 1 base, and the junction held 5 bases outside the gene matches. This CDR3 reads CASTLGQANTEAFF. In nucleotides, the CDR3 is TGTGCCAGCACCCTGGGACAGGCGAACACTGAAGCTTTCTTT.

The chain links TRBV29-1 to TRBJ2-6; the D is unclear. The CDR3 totals 14 residues. Germline loops: CDR1 SQVTM, CDR2 ANQGSEA. With 4 bases removed from V and 0 bases from J, the gap between germline ends came to 7 bases. The CDR3 DNA follows: TGCAGCGTTGTAGACCACTCTGGGGCCAACGTCCTGACTTTC. It translates to CSVVDHSGANVLTF.

In nucleotides, the CDR3 is TGTGCCAGCAGCCGACGGACGGACAGGGAGGGCTACACCTTC. It specifies CASSRRTDREGYTF. The chain is built from TRBV9 and TRBJ1-2; 8 bases align to TRBD1. CDR3 size: 14 residues. The J segment lost 8 bases and the V segment lost 4 bases, leaving 10 bases of the junction unmatched. Germline V gene sequence: CDR1 SGDLS, CDR2 YYNGEE.

Concerning this clone itself: Other DNA sequences in this specimen translate into the identical CDR3. V is TRBV18 and J is TRBJ2-1; D not resolved. Deletions cut 3 bases from V and 7 bases from J, with 4 bases between. The CDR3 sequence is 11 residues long. Germline V lookup: CDR1 KGHSH, CDR2 LQKENI. The CDR3 DNA reads as TGTGCCAGCTCACCTTCGAATGAGCAGTTCTTC. This translates into CASSPSNEQFF.

The count of this clone is one. The chain's CDR3 is CASSEPGTDTQYF. DNA of the CDR3: TGTGCCAGCAGTGAACCGGGAACAGATACGCAGTATTTT. This chain uses TRBV2 with TRBJ2-3, with a weak D call TRBD2 (5 bases). Germline V CDR1 and CDR2: SNHLY, FYNNEI. Trimming shortened V by 2 bases and J by 3 bases, and 6 bases separated the two germline ends. The CDR3 has 13 amino acids. The full variable domain, rest sourced from reference TRBV2 and TRBJ2-3, is EPEVTQTPSHQVTQMGQEVILRCVPISNHLYFYWYRQILGQKVEFLVSFYNNEISEKSEIFDDQFSVERPDGSNFTLKIRSTKLEDSAMYFCASSEPGTDTQYFGPGTRLTVL.

The rearrangement joins TRBV18 to TRBJ2-1; perhaps TRBD2 as D (6 bases). The CDR3 runs to 15 residues. V was pared by 0 bases and J by 8 bases, with 14 bases between. Germline assignment: CDR1 KGHSH and CDR2 LQKENI. CDR3 region: CASSPPPSGAHEQFF. CDR3 bases: TGTGCCAGCTCACCACCTCCTTCGGGAGCCCATGAGCAGTTCTTC. Full variable domain (missing parts from reference TRBV18 and TRBJ2-1): NAGVMQNPRHLVRRRGQEARLRCSPMKGHSHVYWYRQLPEEGLKFMVYLQKENIIDESGMPKERFSAEFPKEGPSILRIQQVVRGDSAAYFCASSPPPSGAHEQFFGPGTRLTVL.

The chain recombines TRBV5-1 with TRBJ2-2, with D possibly TRBD2 on 5 matching bases. CDR1 is SGHRS, CDR2 YFSETQ, per germline. The CDR3 is 16 amino acids. The germline V and J ends were trimmed by 0 bases and 2 bases, with 11 bases remaining between them. CDR3 region: CASSLEGGSNTGELFF. DNA for the CDR3: TGCGCCAGCAGCTTGGAAGGAGGCTCAAACACCGGGGAGCTGTTTTTT.

The chain combines TRBV7-2 with TRBJ1-5, with TRBD1 identical over 8 bases. Germline assignment: CDR1 SGHTA and CDR2 FQGNSA. Unmatched junction bases numbered 10, after V lost 5 bases and J lost 7 bases. The CDR3 sequence is 15 residues long. For the CDR3, the DNA is TGTGCCAGCAGCACCCGGACAGGGCGGGAACAGCCCCAGCATTTT. This codes for CASSTRTGREQPQHF.

The V gene is TRBV7-6, the J gene TRBJ1-2, with 7 bases matching TRBD1. V trimming: 1 base; J trimming: 8 bases; junction bases outside the gene matches: 16. The germline V gene encodes CDR1 SGHVS and CDR2 FNYEAQ. The CDR3 length is 17 residues. DNA for the CDR3: TGTGCCAGCAGCTTAGGTGGATCGGGACTTCCCAGGGGGGGCTACACCTTC. Its translation: CASSLGGSGLPRGGYTF.

The chain couples TRBV6-1 to TRBJ2-2, with TRBD2 matching over 9 bases. Germline assignment: CDR1 MNHNS and CDR2 SASEGT. Losses at the gene ends were 3 bases for V and 3 bases for J; bases not matched to a gene: 8. The CDR3 is 17 amino acids. This chain's CDR3 is CASSDMGAGGHTGELFF. The CDR3 DNA reads TGTGCCAGCAGTGATATGGGTGCGGGAGGGCACACCGGGGAGCTGTTTTTT.

This rearrangement joins TRBV6-6 to TRBJ2-6; D is unclear. Germline CDR1 reads MNHNY; CDR2 reads SVGAGI (reference sequence). The length of the CDR3 is 16 residues. Deletions cut 2 bases from V and 0 bases from J, with 8 bases between. CDR3 loop: CASSYARVSGANVLTF. The CDR3 nucleotides are TGTGCCAGCAGTTACGCACGGGTCTCTGGGGCCAACGTCCTGACTTTC.

V is TRBV10-3 and J is TRBJ2-5; no clear D. Germline V gene lookup returns CDR1 ENHRY and CDR2 SYGVKD. This CDR3 spans 13 amino acids. V was trimmed by 6 bases and J by 5 bases, leaving 13 bases between them. The CDR3 nucleotides read TGTGCCATCAGCAATGAACGGCGGGAGACCCAGTACTTC. Translating it yields CAISNERRETQYF.

The V call is TRBV30, the J call TRBJ1-1; D gene ambiguous. Trimming stripped 4 bases from V and 4 bases from J, with 4 bases between. This CDR3 region has 10 residues. Germline V lookup: CDR1 GTSNPN, CDR2 SVGIG (reference sequence). CDR3 residues: CAWILTEAFF. The DNA of the CDR3 is TGTGCCTGGATCCTCACTGAAGCTTTCTTT.

The CDR3 DNA sequence: TGCGCCAGCAGCGAGTTAAGTAGCACAGATACGCAGTATTTT. Encoded protein: CASSELSSTDTQYF. V is TRBV5-1 and J is TRBJ2-3; D unclear. Germline V gene data show CDR1 as SGHRS and CDR2 as YFSETQ. This CDR3 is 14 amino acids long. The V end was cut by 4 bases, the J end by 0 bases, with 9 bases between.

V is TRBV29-1 and J is TRBJ2-5; tentatively, D is TRBD1 (5 bases). The V gene lost 8 bases and the J gene lost 1 base, with 11 bases spanning the gap. The germline V gene has CDR1 SQVTM and CDR2 ANQGSEA. CDR3 length equals 12 residues. The CDR3, as DNA: TGCAGCCTCAGACAGACCCAAGAGACCCAGTACTTC. It codes for CSLRQTQETQYF.

This CDR3 is CASSLGVQIEAFF. In nucleotides, the CDR3 is TGTGCCAGCAGCTTAGGGGTACAGATTGAAGCTTTCTTT. The genes are TRBV7-2 and TRBJ1-1; D is unclear. CDR1 is SGHTA, CDR2 FQGNSA, per germline. Trimming removed 1 base from V and 7 bases from J, with 10 bases in between. This CDR3 has 13 amino acids.

The table lists this clone with a count of one. The chain links TRBV25-1 to TRBJ1-4; 9 bases fit TRBD1. The CDR3 covers 16 residues. Germline V gene lookup returns CDR1 MGHDK and CDR2 SYGVNS. V lost 0 bases and J lost 8; bases outside the gene matches: 7. The CDR3 DNA is TGTGCCAGCAGTGAATATAAAGGGACAGGGTACGAAAAACTGTTTTTT. Amino acids: CASSEYKGTGYEKLFF.

CDR3 sequence: CASSQATGLAHYEQYF. The CDR3 nucleotides are TGCGCCAGCAGCCAGGCTACGGGACTAGCCCACTACGAGCAGTACTTC. The V and J genes are TRBV4-3 and TRBJ2-7, with 9 bases identical to TRBD2. J lost 3 bases, V lost 3 bases, and 9 bases had no gene match. The CDR3 loop spans 16 amino acids. Germline V lookup: CDR1 LGHNA, CDR2 YSLEER.